Listed below are T cell receptor beta chains from one sample, sequenced in a study of blood T cell repertoires in COVID-19. Profiled with immunoSEQ multiplex PCR; TCRdb holds only in-frame clones, not every one. The profile shows fewer than 150,000 clones, roughly 81% of them singletons. The specimen sequenced was peripheral blood. These receptors were collected from a human donor in a cohort sampled during active COVID-19. The CDR3 runs from the conserved cysteine through the conserved F or W. The order of the fields is V gene, J gene, clone size, D gene, CDR3 DNA, CDR3 protein. D genes are given only for firm matches. Expanded clones are given a class, and other clones once, few, many or no size at all.

>TRBV30|TRBJ1-2|-|-
TGTGCCTGGGGACAGAACTATGGCTACACCTTC
CAWGQNYGYTF
>TRBV27|TRBJ1-5|-|-
TGTGCCAGCAGTCCACTCGGTCAGCCCCAGCATTTT
CASSPLGQPQHF
>TRBV10-3|TRBJ1-1|few|TRBD1
TGTGCCATCAGTGTAGGACAGGGCGGGAGGAACACTGAAGCTTTCTTT
CAISVGQGGRNTEAFF
>TRBV6-6|TRBJ1-6|once|TRBD1
TGTGCCAGCAGACCAAACAGGGGGAATTCACCCCTCCACTTT
CASRPNRGNSPLHF
>TRBV19|TRBJ1-5|-|-
TGTGCCAGTAGTCGGGGGTTACGAAGCAATCAGCCCCAGCATTTT
CASSRGLRSNQPQHF
>TRBV10-1|TRBJ2-7|-|-
TGCGCCAGCAGTGAGTCCACCCGGGATCCTAACTACGAGCAGTACTTC
CASSESTRDPNYEQYF
>TRBV19|TRBJ1-3|-|TRBD1
TGTGCCAGTAGCCGGGACAGGGGTGGAAACACCATATATTTT
CASSRDRGGNTIYF
>TRBV5-1|TRBJ1-1|-|TRBD1
TGCGCCAGCAGCCTGGGACAGGCAATGAACACTGAAGCTTTCTTT
CASSLGQAMNTEAFF
>TRBV7-8|TRBJ1-3|-|TRBD1
TGTGCCAGCAGTCGCGAGGCAGGGGGTCCTACTGGAAACACCATATATTTT
CASSREAGGPTGNTIYF
>TRBV5-1|TRBJ1-2|-|TRBD1
TGCGCCAGCGCCCGGACGGGGACAGGGGAGGACTATGGCTACACCTTC
CASARTGTGEDYGYTF
>TRBV4-1|TRBJ1-1|once|TRBD1
TGCGCCAGCAGCCAAGTAGACAGGGAGAACACTGAAGCTTTCTTT
CASSQVDRENTEAFF
>TRBV20-1|TRBJ2-3|-|-
TGCAGTGCTAGTCGAGGCGGAGGTACAGATACGCAGTATTTT
CSASRGGGTDTQYF
>TRBV5-4|TRBJ2-3|-|TRBD2
TGTGCCTACAGCGTCTATCGGCTAGCGGGGGGGCAGGGAGATACGCAGTATTTT
CAYSVYRLAGGQGDTQYF
>TRBV27|TRBJ1-5|few|-
TGTGCCAGCAGCTCAGGGTTACATCAGCCCCAGCATTTT
CASSSGLHQPQHF
>TRBV6-1|TRBJ1-5|-|-
TGTGCCAGCAGTGAAGTGAGTGGTTTTCAGCCCCAGCATTTT
CASSEVSGFQPQHF
>TRBV2|TRBJ1-2|-|-
TGTGCCAGCAGTGAAGGGGCCAACTATGGCTACACCTTC
CASSEGANYGYTF
>TRBV4-2|TRBJ2-7|-|-
TGTGCCAGCAGCCAAGACCTAGAACCCTCAAGCGAGCAGTACTTC
CASSQDLEPSSEQYF
>TRBV3-1/TRBV3-2|TRBJ1-2|-|-
TGTGCCAGCAGCCACAGGGGATTTAACTATGGCTACACCTTC
CASSHRGFNYGYTF
>TRBV3-1/TRBV3-2|TRBJ2-6|-|-
TGTGCCAGCAGCTTAGACACGACCTCTGGGGCCAACGTCCTGACTTTC
CASSLDTTSGANVLTF
>TRBV5-1|TRBJ2-2|few|TRBD2
TGCGCCAGCAGCCGAACTCTGACGGGAGGCACCGGGGAGCTGTTTTTT
CASSRTLTGGTGELFF
>TRBV12-3/TRBV12-4|TRBJ1-2|few|-
TGTGCCAGCAGTAAGCCACTGCAGAGGGGCTACACCTTC
CASSKPLQRGYTF
>TRBV19|TRBJ1-4|-|-
TGTGCCAGTAACCGGGCGCGGGAAAATGAAAAACTGTTTTTT
CASNRARENEKLFF
>TRBV18|TRBJ2-7|-|-
TGTGCCAGCTCACCACAAAGCGGCGGCTCCTACGAGCAGTACTTC
CASSPQSGGSYEQYF
>TRBV21-1|TRBJ1-1|few|-
TGTGCCAGCAGCTCCGCGGCGGGAAACACTGAAGCTTTCTTT
CASSSAAGNTEAFF
>TRBV11-2|TRBJ2-7|once|TRBD1
TGTGCCAGCAGCTCAATTAGCGACAGGGGTGCATACGAGCAGTACTTC
CASSSISDRGAYEQYF
>TRBV6-5|TRBJ2-5|-|-
TGTGCCAGCACCGAAAGTGCAGGGCGGGAGACCCAGTACTTC
CASTESAGRETQYF
>TRBV3-1/TRBV3-2|TRBJ2-2|-|TRBD2
TGTGCCAGCAGCCAAAGCGGGGGGGCCTTCGGGGAGCTGTTTTTT
CASSQSGGAFGELFF
>TRBV5-8|TRBJ2-3|-|TRBD1
TGTGCCAGCAGCGATGGACGGGACAGAGTCACAGATACGCAGTATTTT
CASSDGRDRVTDTQYF
>TRBV7-9|TRBJ2-3|-|-
TGTGCCAGCAGCTTAGACGGTGATACGCAGTATTTT
CASSLDGDTQYF
>TRBV29-1|TRBJ2-4|-|TRBD1
TGCAGCGTTGAAAGAGCCCCCGGGACAGGGGAGATCATTCAGTACTTC
CSVERAPGTGEIIQYF
>TRBV9|TRBJ1-1|-|-
TGTGCCAGCAGCGCAGCAGGGTTCGCTGAAGCTTTCTTT
CASSAAGFAEAFF
>TRBV9|TRBJ2-3|-|TRBD2
TGTGCCAGCAGCGGTCCCTGGCTAGCGGGGGTATCAACAGATACGCAGTATTTT
CASSGPWLAGVSTDTQYF
>TRBV5-6|TRBJ2-7|-|TRBD2
TGTGCCAGCAGCTTGGGTCCTGAGCGGGGGGGAATCTACGGGCAGTACTTC
CASSLGPERGGIYGQYF
>TRBV6-1|TRBJ2-3|-|-
TGTGCCAGCAGTGAAGTGGGCGGGGGCATCACAGATACGCAGTATTTT
CASSEVGGGITDTQYF
>TRBV4-2|TRBJ1-6|-|TRBD1
TGTGCCAGCAGGAATCAGGGGGGCGGTTCACCCCTCCACTTT
CASRNQGGGSPLHF
>TRBV5-6|TRBJ2-4|-|TRBD2
TGTGCCAGCAGCTTGTTAGCATCTAGCGGGGGGAGAAACATTCAGTACTTC
CASSLLASSGGRNIQYF
>TRBV7-9|TRBJ1-4|-|-
TGTGCCAGCAGTCCACAGGGAACTAATGAAAAACTGTTTTTT
CASSPQGTNEKLFF
>TRBV7-9|TRBJ2-7|few|-
TGTGCCAGCAGCTTCGGGGGCGAGCAGTACTTC
CASSFGGEQYF
>TRBV7-8|TRBJ1-2|-|TRBD1
TGTGCCAGCAGCTTTCCAGGGGGTGGTGGCTACACCTTC
CASSFPGGGGYTF
>TRBV29-1|TRBJ1-1|once|-
TGCAGCGTTGATACAGGGAGTATTGAAGCTTTCTTT
CSVDTGSIEAFF
>TRBV12-3/TRBV12-4|TRBJ2-3|-|-
TGTGCCAGCAGTTCAGGGGAAGCAGATACGCAGTATTTT
CASSSGEADTQYF
>TRBV5-1|TRBJ1-5|-|TRBD1
TGCGCCAGCAGCCAGGGGGTTGGCAATCAGCCCCAGCATTTT
CASSQGVGNQPQHF
>TRBV7-2|TRBJ2-1|-|-
TGTGCCAGCAGCTTCAAATCGACATCTTACAATGAGCAGTTCTTC
CASSFKSTSYNEQFF
>TRBV7-8|TRBJ1-2|-|TRBD1
TGTGCCAGCAGCTTAGCGAGACAGGGGGGCTATGGCTACACCTTC
CASSLARQGGYGYTF
>TRBV30|TRBJ1-1|-|-
TGTGCCTGGAGTAAGGACAGCCGAAACACTGAAGCTTTCTTT
CAWSKDSRNTEAFF
>TRBV5-1|TRBJ2-7|-|-
TGCGCCAGCAGCTTGGTAGGGGGATCCTACGAGCAGTACTTC
CASSLVGGSYEQYF
>TRBV27|TRBJ2-2|-|-
TGTGCCAGCAGTTTATCGGGGATCGGGGTCGGAGGGGAGCTGTTTTTT
CASSLSGIGVGGELFF
>TRBV5-1|TRBJ2-1|-|TRBD2
TGCGCCAGCAGCCAAACTAGCGTGACCGACAATGAGCAGTTCTTC
CASSQTSVTDNEQFF
>TRBV27|TRBJ1-5|-|-
TGTGCCAGCCGCGGGACCGTCCAAAAGGGTCGTCGACAGCCCCAGCATTTT
CASRGTVQKGRRQPQHF
>TRBV29-1|TRBJ1-2|-|TRBD1
TGCAGCGTGGCGGGACAGGGGACTGGTGGCTACACCTTC
CSVAGQGTGGYTF
>TRBV4-1|TRBJ2-4|-|TRBD1
TGCGCCAGCAGCCCGACAGGGGCCAAAAACATTCAGTACTTC
CASSPTGAKNIQYF
>TRBV4-1|TRBJ2-1|-|-
TGCGCCAGCAGCCAAGATCTTAGGAGGGGGGGCTTATACAATGAGCAGTTCTTC
CASSQDLRRGGLYNEQFF
>TRBV6-2/TRBV6-3|TRBJ2-1|-|TRBD2
TGTGCCAGCAGTTCTCTCCCCCCGACTAGCGTGGTTCCGTTCTTC
CASSSLPPTSVVPFF
>TRBV5-4|TRBJ2-3|-|-
TGTGCCAGCGCCGGGGGGCGATTAGATACGCAGTATTTT
CASAGGRLDTQYF
>TRBV30|TRBJ1-2|-|-
TGTGCCTGGCATTCAGGGGCAGTGAGGGACTATGGCTACACCTTC
CAWHSGAVRDYGYTF
>TRBV19|TRBJ2-6|-|-
TGTGCCAGTAGTGCGTCTGACTCTGGGGCCAACGTCCTGACTTTC
CASSASDSGANVLTF
>TRBV21-1|TRBJ1-6|-|-
TGTGCCAGCAGCAACCAGGGAACCAATTCACCCCTCCACTTT
CASSNQGTNSPLHF
>TRBV7-9|TRBJ2-3|-|-
TGTGCCAGCAGCTTATCGACAGCCACAGATACGCAGTATTTT
CASSLSTATDTQYF
>TRBV2|TRBJ2-5|-|-
TGTGCCAGCAGTGGCCTAGCGACCTTGCAAGAGACCCAGTACTTC
CASSGLATLQETQYF
>TRBV4-1|TRBJ1-5|-|-
TGCGCCAGCAGCCAAGGACAAGCCTACAATCAGCCCCAGCATTTT
CASSQGQAYNQPQHF